This T cell receptor beta chain was captured by sequencing in a study of T cells in Graves' hyperthyroidism and ophthalmopathy. About the research overall: Peripheral blood specimens were obtained at initial diagnosis, prior to any treatment. Study outcomes and limitations: In the blood, most expanded thyroid clonotypes above 0.001 appeared as well.

It was RNA transcripts that yielded the amplified TCR beta CDR3 regions. First-round RT-PCR with HTBI primers amplified the TCR CDR3 region. TCRdb itself ran the multiplex PCR reads through MiXCR, one entry per CDR3 protein. The sample records about 840,000 distinct CDR3 sequences, roughly 40% being singletons. With respect to this clonotype: Its target is unknown. The CDR3 does not end in the conserved phenylalanine or tryptophan, so this is likely a read error.

V lost 10 bases to trimming and J lost 0 bases, with 21 bases between them. The V gene's germline CDR1 is MNHNS and CDR2 SASEGT. This CDR3 is built from 16 residues. Patients were excluded for uncontrolled infection, other autoimmune disease, pregnancy or lactation. Diagnoses rested on clinical symptoms, serum thyroxine and TRAb, thyroid ultrasound and orbital computed tomography. The chain uses TRBV6-1 and TRBJ1-1, with D maybe TRBD1 (6 bases). Source material: blood. The sequence derives from a young man with Graves' hyperthyroidism. The CDR3 is CATRGTPLTLNTEAFS. Here the CDR3 DNA reads TGTGCCACCAGGGGAACGCCACTGACGTTGAACACTGAAGCTTTCTCT.